The 31 T cell receptor beta chains below were found in one sample sequenced in a study of T cell repertoires in cytomegalovirus infection. These receptors have no identified antigens. TCRdb fed the reads into MiXCR, producing one record per CDR3 protein. The profile covers approximately 83,000 distinct CDR3 sequences, with more than 20% appearing a single time and roughly 50% taken by the ten largest. This specimen was CD8+ T cells from cultured PBMCs, taken from culture after CMV antigen stimulation. The receptors shown here come from a human donor in good health (CMV status not recorded). Some clones in this sample may be carry-over from other donors' samples.

This clonotype was found many times. The V and J genes are TRBV12-3 or TRBV12-4 and TRBJ2-1, with TRBD2 matching over 10 bases. The ends lost 2 bases at V and 4 bases at J; junction bases unmatched: 5. This CDR3 comprises 16 residues. The CDR3 is CASSLKWTSGYNEQFF. CDR3 nucleotides: TGTGCCAGCAGTTTAAAGTGGACTAGCGGATACAATGAGCAGTTCTTC.

The chain joins TRBV15 to TRBJ2-4; weak D call: TRBD1 (5 bases). This CDR3 contains 15 residues. V shed 6 bases and J shed 3 bases, with 15 bases lying between them. CDR1 and CDR2 (germline): LNHNV, YYDKDF (reference sequence). The CDR3 nucleotides read TGTGCCACCAGGGTGGACATCGGCGGCAAAAACATTCAGTACTTC. Translated, it gives CATRVDIGGKNIQYF.

V is TRBV11-3 and J is TRBJ1-2, with D unclear. Germline values: CDR1 SGHNT, CDR2 YENEEA. V gave up 6 bases and J gave up 3 bases, with 14 bases separating them. The CDR3 spans 14 residues. The DNA for the CDR3 is TGTGCCAGCAGTACAGACCTTGATCACTATGGCTACACCTTC. Translation: CASSTDLDHYGYTF.

This clonotype was counted at least ten times. This chain uses TRBV10-2 with TRBJ2-7, with 8 bases aligning to TRBD2. Germline V gives CDR1 WSHSY, CDR2 SAAADI. V lost 2 bases to trimming and J lost 2 bases; unmatched junction nucleotides: 5. The CDR3 totals 15 residues. The CDR3, as DNA: TGCGCCAGCAGTGAGAAAGGGACTAGTGCCTACGAGCAGTACTTC. This sequence encodes CASSEKGTSAYEQYF.

This clonotype was counted ten times or more. The rearrangement links TRBV5-4 to TRBJ1-1, with 10 bases identical to TRBD1. The CDR3 runs 15 residues. V was pared by 4 bases and J by 3 bases, with 6 bases of the junction left unmatched. CDR1 is SGHNT, CDR2 YYREEE, per germline (reference sequence). CDR3: CASSRLGTGDTEAFF. The CDR3 coding sequence is TGTGCCAGCAGCCGCCTTGGGACAGGGGACACTGAAGCTTTCTTT.

This clonotype was detected only a few times. DNA for the CDR3: TGTGCCAGCAGTTGGATGGGCAGGGGGGCCAGAAACACTGAAGCTTTCTTT. It is translated as CASSWMGRGARNTEAFF. The chain combines TRBV12-3 or TRBV12-4 with TRBJ1-1; TRBD1 aligns across 7 bases. Unmatched junction bases numbered 13, after V lost 4 bases and J lost 2 bases. The CDR3 loop spans 17 amino acids.

This clonotype came up a few times. This chain connects TRBV6-6 to TRBJ2-1; D might be TRBD2 (5 bases). The CDR3 spans 15 residues. The V end lost 11 bases, the J end lost 0 bases, and 17 bases lay between the germline ends. CDR1 and CDR2 (germline): MNHNY, SVGAGI (reference sequence). CDR3 bases: TGTGCCGTCTCGGCCGGGGTAAGCTCCTACAATGAGCAGTTCTTC. Amino acid sequence: CAVSAGVSSYNEQFF.

This clonotype was seen only a few times. V gene TRBV28 combines with J gene TRBJ1-5; no clear D gene. Germline V CDR1 and CDR2: MDHEN, SYDVKM. Trimming took off 6 bases at V and 5 bases at J, with 20 bases between the two ends. The CDR3 consists of 16 residues. CDR3 protein: CASSPVGVQEHQPQHF. The CDR3 DNA is TGTGCCAGCAGCCCGGTTGGGGTCCAGGAACATCAGCCCCAGCATTTT.

Many counts were recorded for this clonotype. The V and J genes are TRBV4-1 and TRBJ2-7; tentative D call: TRBD1 (5 bases). This CDR3 has 15 amino acids. Trimming took off 3 bases at V and 1 base at J, with 13 bases between the two ends. Germline lookup yields CDR1 MGHRA and CDR2 YSYEKL. The CDR3 DNA is TGCGCCAGCAGCCACCAGGGAACAGCATCCTACGAGCAGTACTTC. Protein product: CASSHQGTASYEQYF.

At least ten counts were recorded for this clonotype. The chain is built from TRBV11-2 and TRBJ2-5, with 10 bases fitting TRBD2. Germline values: CDR1 SGHAT, CDR2 FQNNGV. The CDR3 is 17 residues long. Losses at the gene ends were 1 base for V and 5 bases for J; bases not matched to a gene: 10. The CDR3 DNA sequence: TGTGCCAGCAGCTTAGTTCCAGGGGGGACTAGCGACGAGACCCAGTACTTC. Residues: CASSLVPGGTSDETQYF.

The gene calls are TRBV27 and TRBJ2-1, with no clear D. The CDR3 consists of 12 residues. CDR1 is MNHEY, CDR2 SMNVEV, per germline (reference sequence). With 2 bases removed from V and 9 bases from J, the gap between germline ends came to 8 bases. As DNA, the CDR3 is TGTGCCAGCAGTTTAGGTGGCCTTGAGCAGTTCTTC. Its protein product is CASSLGGLEQFF.

The rearrangement joins TRBV15 to TRBJ2-4; 9 nucleotides agree with TRBD2. The CDR3 sequence is 12 residues long. Germline CDR1 reads LNHNV; CDR2 reads YYDKDF (reference sequence). The ends lost 8 bases at V and 7 bases at J; junction bases unmatched: 3. The CDR3: CATESGRNIQYF. CDR3 sequence (DNA): TGTGCCACCGAGAGCGGGAGGAACATTCAGTACTTC.

The chain uses TRBV4-3 and TRBJ1-2; D gene uncertain. This CDR3 is 14 amino acids long. Germline V gene lookup returns CDR1 LGHNA and CDR2 YSLEER. Trimming stripped 0 bases from V and 2 bases from J, with 7 bases between. DNA for the CDR3: TGCGCCAGCAGCCAAGATTTCTCCAACTATGGCTACACCTTC. Its translation is CASSQDFSNYGYTF.

This chain uses TRBV7-9 with TRBJ2-7; the D is unclear. The ends were cut back, 4 bases at V and 0 bases at J, with 10 bases in the middle. CDR1 is SEHNR, CDR2 FQNEAQ, per germline (reference sequence). This CDR3 region has 14 residues. In nucleotides, the CDR3 is TGTGCCAGCAGCTCGACACTGAGCTCCTACGAGCAGTACTTC. This codes for CASSSTLSSYEQYF. The entire variable domain, with the rest obtained from reference TRBV7-9 and TRBJ2-7, is as follows: DTGVSQNPRHKITKRGQNVTFRCDPISEHNRLYWYRQTLGQGPEFLTYFQNEAQLEKSRLLSDRFSAERPKGSFSTLEIQRTEQGDSAMYLCASSSTLSSYEQYFGPGTRLTVT.

This clonotype was detected ten times or more. The CDR3, as DNA: TGTGCCAGCAGCTTTGGGACAGGATACGAGCAGTACTTC. Protein: CASSFGTGYEQYF. The chain couples TRBV7-2 to TRBJ2-7, with 8 bases identical to TRBD1. CDR1 and CDR2 (germline): SGHTA, FQGNSA. The CDR3 length is 13 residues. The trim removed 3 bases at V and 4 bases at J, leaving 2 bases unmatched.

This clonotype was picked up many times. V usage is TRBV11-1 and J usage is TRBJ1-1, with D perhaps matching TRBD1 (5 bases). This CDR3 is 16 amino acids long. Trimming cost V 2 bases and J 6 bases, with 19 bases left between them. The germline gives CDR1 SGHAT, CDR2 FQDESV (reference sequence). CDR3 loop: CASSLKWLGEKAEAFF. In DNA, the CDR3 is TGTGCCAGCAGCTTAAAGTGGTTAGGGGAGAAGGCTGAAGCTTTCTTT.

This clonotype was picked up many times. The chain couples TRBV7-9 to TRBJ1-2; D is perhaps TRBD1 (5 bases). The germline V and J ends were trimmed by 0 bases and 7 bases, with 18 bases remaining between them. CDR1 is SEHNR and CDR2 is FQNEAQ in the germline V gene (reference sequence). The CDR3 extends over 16 amino acids. CDR3 DNA: TGTGCCAGCAGCTTAGCGCTCCAGGGCCTCAGCTCTGGCTACACCTTC. It encodes CASSLALQGLSSGYTF. The whole variable domain, remainder taken from reference TRBV7-9 and TRBJ1-2, is DTGVSQNPRHKITKRGQNVTFRCDPISEHNRLYWYRQTLGQGPEFLTYFQNEAQLEKSRLLSDRFSAERPKGSFSTLEIQRTEQGDSAMYLCASSLALQGLSSGYTFGSGTRLTVV.

In its sample, this clonotype was seen many times. The chain carries TRBV7-6 and TRBJ2-3; 9 nucleotides align to TRBD2. Trimming cost V 4 bases and J 4 bases; bases outside gene matches: 6. The length of the CDR3 is 15 residues. Germline V gene sequence: CDR1 SGHVS, CDR2 FNYEAQ. CDR3 sequence (DNA): TGTGCCAGCAGCTCCTTAGCGGGAGTCTCAGATACGCAGTATTTT. Its protein is CASSSLAGVSDTQYF.

The sample holds a few counts of this clonotype. V and J are TRBV7-9 and TRBJ2-3; unclear D gene. Germline CDR1 is SEHNR and CDR2 is FQNEAQ (reference sequence). There are 15 residues in the CDR3. The ends were cut back, 7 bases at V and 6 bases at J, with 20 bases in the middle. The CDR3: CASTSAWEEGDTQYF. In DNA form, the CDR3 reads TGTGCCAGCACCTCCGCTTGGGAAGAAGGGGATACGCAGTATTTT.

This clonotype was counted many times. CDR3 protein: CASSRTASSYNEQFF. CDR3 sequence (DNA): TGTGCCAGCAGCCGGACGGCTAGCTCCTACAATGAGCAGTTCTTC. J is TRBJ2-1 and V is TRBV7-6; no reliable D call. The germline V gene has CDR1 SGHVS and CDR2 FNYEAQ. The CDR3 runs to 15 residues. The germline V and J ends were trimmed by 5 bases and 0 bases, with 11 bases remaining between them. Drawing the rest from reference TRBV7-6 and TRBJ2-1, the complete variable domain is GAGVSQSPRYKVTKRGQDVALRCDPISGHVSLYWYRQALGQGPEFLTYFNYEAQQDKSGLPNDRFSAERPEGSISTLTIQRTEQRDSAMYRCASSRTASSYNEQFFGPGTRLTVL.

The table lists this clonotype with a count of one. A junction boundary mismatches the germline segment, possibly from a read error. This chain links TRBV7-9 with TRBJ1-4; possibly TRBD1 for D (6 bases). The CDR3 covers 14 residues. From germline, CDR1 is SEHNR and CDR2 FQNEAQ (reference sequence). DNA of the CDR3: TGTGCCAGCAGCTTATCACAGGGTGGTGAAAAACTGTTGTTT. It is translated as CASSLSQGGEKLLF.

This clonotype was seen repeatedly, ten times or more. This chain connects TRBV7-8 to TRBJ1-5; the match to TRBD1 covers 7 bases. The V gene end was trimmed by 3 bases and the J gene end by 4 bases; junction bases not matched to a gene: 6. CDR1 SGHVS and CDR2 FQNEAQ come from the germline V gene. The CDR3 has 15 amino acids. Here the CDR3 reads CASSFAPTGNQPQHF. CDR3 in DNA: TGTGCCAGCAGCTTTGCCCCGACAGGGAATCAGCCCCAGCATTTT.

This clonotype was counted only a few times. This sequence joins TRBV3-1 and TRBJ2-7; the match to TRBD1 covers 9 bases. CDR3 size: 15 residues. Germline V gives CDR1 LGHDT, CDR2 YNNKEL (reference sequence). Trimming removed 4 bases from V and 7 bases from J; junction bases left unmatched: 11. CDR3 in amino acids: CASSLGTGLLREQYF. CDR3 DNA sequence: TGTGCCAGCAGCCTGGGGACAGGGCTTTTGCGGGAGCAGTACTTC.

J is TRBJ2-1 and V is TRBV11-3; 7 bases are a match to TRBD2. The germline CDR1 and CDR2 sequences are SGHNT and YENEEA. This CDR3 region has 15 residues. V lost 2 bases, J lost 5 bases, and 6 bases stayed unmatched. CDR3 sequence: CASSLIGTTNNEQFF. DNA of the CDR3: TGTGCCAGCAGCTTAATTGGGACTACCAACAATGAGCAGTTCTTC.

Many counts were recorded for this clonotype. V usage is TRBV12-3 or TRBV12-4 and J usage is TRBJ1-2; the D gene is possibly TRBD1 (5 bases). The CDR3 has 14 residues. V was pared by 6 bases and J by 6 bases, with 17 bases between. The CDR3 region is CASRKPDRFDGYTF. DNA of the CDR3: TGTGCCAGCAGGAAGCCTGACAGATTCGATGGCTACACCTTC.

This chain joins TRBV20-1 and TRBJ2-2; D unclear. V was pared by 6 bases and J by 0 bases, with 14 bases between. CDR1 and CDR2 (germline): DFQATT, SNEGSKA (reference sequence). The CDR3 length is 15 residues. The CDR3 loop reads CSASDNFANTGELFF. The DNA of the CDR3 is TGCAGTGCATCAGACAACTTCGCGAACACCGGGGAGCTGTTTTTT.

The table lists this clonotype with a few counts. The genes are TRBV5-8 and TRBJ1-1; D uncertain. The germline V gene encodes CDR1 SGHTS and CDR2 YDEGEE. Trimming took off 0 bases at V and 6 bases at J, with 12 bases between the two ends. CDR3 size: 14 residues. CDR3 residues: CASSLVFGIPEAFF. In DNA form, the CDR3 reads TGTGCCAGCAGCTTGGTTTTCGGGATCCCTGAAGCTTTCTTT.

This chain links TRBV18 with TRBJ1-4, with D hard to call. Trimming cost V 6 bases and J 6 bases, with 11 bases left between them. This CDR3 comprises 13 residues. Germline CDR1 is KGHSH and CDR2 is LQKENI. CDR3 in DNA: TGTGCCAGCTCGTCGATAGGAGATGAAAAACTGTTTTTT. This translates into CASSSIGDEKLFF.

The sample holds a few counts of this clonotype. The chain employs TRBV7-9 and TRBJ2-7; 8 bases map to TRBD1. The CDR3 runs 17 residues. Germline V gene sequence: CDR1 SEHNR, CDR2 FQNEAQ (reference sequence). The V segment lost 4 bases and the J segment 3 bases; nucleotides outside the gene matches: 14. Here the CDR3 reads CASSSTDRGLQYYEQYF. Written as DNA, the CDR3 is TGTGCCAGCAGCTCCACCGACAGGGGCCTGCAATACTACGAGCAGTACTTC.

CDR3 sequence (DNA): TGTGCCAGCAGCTTCGGTCCAGCGCTGACTCCCCTCCACTTT. Translation: CASSFGPALTPLHF. The V and J genes are TRBV11-2 and TRBJ1-6; D ambiguous. Between the trimmed V and J ends, which lost 3 bases and 13 bases, there was a span of 16 bases. Germline loops: CDR1 SGHAT, CDR2 FQNNGV. CDR3 length equals 14 residues. Full variable domain (remainder filled in from reference TRBV11-2 and TRBJ1-6): EAGVAQSPRYKIIEKRQSVAFWCNPISGHATLYWYQQILGQGPKLLIQFQNNGVVDDSQLPKDRFSAERLKGVDSTLKIQPAKLEDSAVYLCASSFGPALTPLHFGNGTRLTVT.

The V call is TRBV12-3 or TRBV12-4, the J call TRBJ2-7; no clear D. The V and J ends lost 5 bases and 2 bases respectively, with 10 bases between them. This CDR3 has 13 residues. CDR3 nucleotide sequence: TGTGCCAGCAGTCCATCCCTGCCCTACGAGCAGTACTTC. Its translation is CASSPSLPYEQYF.